A selection of T cell receptor beta chains follows, all from one sample in a study of blood T cell repertoires in COVID-19. Measured with immunoSEQ multiplex PCR; TCRdb has only the in-frame clones, and not every one. Of some 6,600 clones listed, 89% are singletons. Sequencing input: peripheral blood. All receptors derive from a human donor in a cohort sampled during active COVID-19. The donor label of this sample is uncertain. CDR3s include the opening cysteine and the closing phenylalanine or tryptophan. Fields, in order: CDR3 length, V gene, D gene, J gene, CDR3 protein, CDR3 DNA. The D gene is left open where the match is weak.

CDR3 length: 15; V gene: TRBV27; D gene: .; J gene: TRBJ2-7; CDR3 protein: CASSLRRPSSYEQYF; CDR3 DNA: TGTGCCAGCAGTTTAAGACGGCCTAGCTCCTACGAGCAGTACTTC
CDR3 length: 15; V gene: TRBV4-1; D gene: .; J gene: TRBJ2-2; CDR3 protein: CASSQGGGRTGELFF; CDR3 DNA: TGCGCCAGCAGCCAAGGCGGGGGCCGCACCGGGGAGCTGTTTTTT
CDR3 length: 15; V gene: TRBV10-1; D gene: TRBD1; J gene: TRBJ2-3; CDR3 protein: CASSKDRAGTDTQYF; CDR3 DNA: TGCGCCAGCAGCAAGGACAGGGCTGGCACAGATACGCAGTATTTT
CDR3 length: 14; V gene: TRBV24-1; D gene: TRBD1; J gene: TRBJ2-2; CDR3 protein: CATAGTGGLGELFF; CDR3 DNA: TGTGCCACCGCGGGGACAGGGGGTCTCGGGGAGCTGTTTTTT
CDR3 length: 17; V gene: TRBV7-3; D gene: TRBD1; J gene: TRBJ2-5; CDR3 protein: CASSPITPDRECETQYF; CDR3 DNA: TGTGCCAGCAGCCCAATAACGCCGGACAGGGAATGTGAGACCCAGTACTTC
CDR3 length: 13; V gene: TRBV7-2; D gene: TRBD2; J gene: TRBJ2-7; CDR3 protein: CASSSGGVREQYF; CDR3 DNA: TGTGCCAGCAGCTCCGGGGGGGTTCGGGAGCAGTACTTC
CDR3 length: 13; V gene: TRBV21-1; D gene: .; J gene: TRBJ1-2; CDR3 protein: CASSKQGAGGYTF; CDR3 DNA: TGTGCCAGCAGCAAACAGGGGGCCGGTGGCTACACCTTC
CDR3 length: 15; V gene: TRBV30; D gene: .; J gene: TRBJ1-6; CDR3 protein: CAWSLKTVTNSPLHF; CDR3 DNA: TGTGCCTGGAGTCTTAAGACAGTTACAAATTCACCCCTCCACTTT
CDR3 length: 15; V gene: TRBV7-3; D gene: .; J gene: TRBJ2-3; CDR3 protein: CASSPSHPRGDTQYF; CDR3 DNA: TGTGCCAGCAGCCCATCCCACCCCCGGGGAGATACGCAGTATTTT
CDR3 length: 11; V gene: TRBV6-1; D gene: .; J gene: TRBJ2-1; CDR3 protein: CASSDLGEQFF; CDR3 DNA: TGTGCCAGCAGTGATCTAGGCGAGCAGTTCTTC